A single sample is the source of the 12 T cell receptor beta chains below, sequenced in a study of blood T cell repertoires in COVID-19 (dated by TCRdb to between 2020 and 2021). Receptor libraries were prepared by the immunoSEQ multiplex PCR assay. TCRdb took over this immuneACCESS table, retaining in-frame rearrangements with V and J assigned. Such tables are incomplete; in checked studies, under half of the missing clones stem from an unresolved V gene, and the remainder is unexplained. Counted in this sample were just over 150,000 clones; 80% of them appeared once. Roughly 0.6% of the sample is taken by the ten largest. Sequencing was done on a sample of peripheral blood. The receptors derive from a man aged 60-69 years with acute or convalescent COVID-19.

The chain recombines TRBV6-2 or TRBV6-3 with TRBJ2-3; 7 positions agree with TRBD2. The CDR3 runs 17 residues. The V and J ends lost 2 bases and 6 bases, in that order; junction bases with no gene match: 14. Germline V gene sequence: CDR1 MNHEY, CDR2 SVGEGT. The CDR3 sequence: CASSYDGASGRRDTQYF. The CDR3 nucleotides are TGTGCCAGCAGTTACGATGGGGCTAGCGGTAGAAGGGATACGCAGTATTTT.

The genes are TRBV21-1 and TRBJ2-7; whether TRBD1, the table's D call, matches the DNA was not checked. TRBV21-1 is a recognized pseudogene. This CDR3 has 13 amino acids. CDR3 in amino acids: CASSTGQGHEQYF. In nucleotides, the CDR3 is TGTGCCAGCAGCACGGGACAGGGCCACGAGCAGTACTTC.

The chain links TRBV7-9 to TRBJ2-3; D remains ambiguous. Per the germline V gene, CDR1 is SEHNR and CDR2 is FQNEAQ (reference sequence). The CDR3 spans 14 residues. The V gene lost 4 bases and the J gene lost 0 bases, with 8 bases spanning the gap. The CDR3 protein is CASSSLGSTDTQYF. The CDR3 coding sequence is TGTGCCAGCAGCTCCCTAGGAAGCACAGATACGCAGTATTTT. Drawing the rest from reference TRBV7-9 and TRBJ2-3, the complete variable domain is DTGVSQNPRHKITKRGQNVTFRCDPISEHNRLYWYRQTLGQGPEFLTYFQNEAQLEKSRLLSDRFSAERPKGSFSTLEIQRTEQGDSAMYLCASSSLGSTDTQYFGPGTRLTVL.

The genes are TRBV7-2 and TRBJ2-5, with TRBD2 identical over 8 bases. CDR3 length: 16 amino acids. The junction had 11 bases not matched to a gene; V was cut back by 4 bases and J by 4 bases. Germline V gives CDR1 SGHTA, CDR2 FQGNSA. CDR3: CASSSRGGLTLETQYF. CDR3 nucleotides: TGTGCCAGCAGCTCACGCGGGGGGCTGACCTTAGAGACCCAGTACTTC.

This clone was detected only once. This chain uses TRBV6-5 with TRBJ2-1; maybe TRBD2 (6 bases). This CDR3 is built from 12 residues. Looked up from germline, CDR1 is MNHEY and CDR2 is SVGAGI. V was clipped by 3 bases and J by 8 bases, with 8 bases between them. CDR3 protein: CASSYWGDEQFF. The DNA for the CDR3 is TGTGCCAGCAGTTATTGGGGGGATGAGCAGTTCTTC.

The rearrangement joins TRBV7-2 to TRBJ1-1; TRBD1 matches 8 bases. The V and J ends lost 1 base and 5 bases, in that order; junction bases with no gene match: 0. CDR1 is SGHTA, CDR2 FQGNSA, per germline. CDR3 size: 13 residues. The chain's CDR3 is CASSLGTGTEAFF. The CDR3 DNA is TGTGCCAGCAGCTTAGGGACAGGGACTGAAGCTTTCTTT.

The rearrangement links TRBV7-9 to TRBJ1-2; 7 bases are a match to TRBD1. V lost 5 bases and J lost 4; bases outside the gene matches: 10. Germline V CDR1 and CDR2: SEHNR, FQNEAQ (reference sequence). CDR3 size: 15 residues. CDR3 residues: CASSPRGQLGYGYTF. CDR3 coding DNA: TGTGCCAGCAGCCCCCGGGGACAGTTAGGCTATGGCTACACCTTC.

This clone was seen ten or more times. The V gene is TRBV11-3, the J gene TRBJ2-1, with 9 bases matching TRBD1. V trimming: 5 bases; J trimming: 0 bases; junction bases outside the gene matches: 11. CDR3 size: 18 residues. Germline CDR1 SGHNT, CDR2 YENEEA. The CDR3 sequence: CASSGTGRDRSSYNEQFF. The DNA for the CDR3 is TGTGCCAGCAGCGGGACAGGGAGGGATAGAAGCTCCTACAATGAGCAGTTCTTC.

The gene calls are TRBV3-1 (or the pseudogene TRBV3-2) and TRBJ1-6; D ambiguous. The V gene lost 11 bases and the J gene lost 10 bases, with 6 bases spanning the gap. CDR1 and CDR2 from the germline V gene are LGHDT and YNNKEL (reference sequence). This CDR3 comprises 9 residues. This CDR3 reads CAPVSPLHF. CDR3 in DNA: TGTGCCCCCGTGTCACCCCTCCACTTT.

A single count supports this clone. The chain links TRBV28 to TRBJ1-2; D unclear. CDR3 size: 12 residues. V dropped 5 bases and J dropped 4 bases, with 8 bases sitting between them. Germline CDR1 reads MDHEN; CDR2 reads SYDVKM. The CDR3 is CASSERSYGYTF. The CDR3 bases are TGTGCCAGCAGTGAACGGAGCTATGGCTACACCTTC.

This chain connects TRBV5-1 to TRBJ2-3; tentative D call: TRBD1 (5 bases). The CDR3 is 14 residues long. V was pared by 4 bases and J by 1 base, with 10 bases between. Germline V gene lookup returns CDR1 SGHRS and CDR2 YFSETQ. The CDR3 loop is CASSPGWGTDTQYF. In DNA, the CDR3 is TGCGCCAGCAGCCCAGGGTGGGGCACAGATACGCAGTATTTT.

This clone was seen a single time. A junction end diverges from the germline sequence, so it may reflect a read error. This sequence joins TRBV29-1 and TRBJ2-5; D is possibly TRBD2 (7 bases). This CDR3 has 11 residues. In germline, CDR1 is SQVTM, CDR2 ANQGSEA. The CDR3 nucleotides read TGTTCGGCGGGGGCGGGTGAGACCCAGTACTTC. It specifies CSAGAGETQYF. Looking up the rest from reference TRBV29-1 and TRBJ2-5 gives the full variable domain: SAVISQKPSRDICQRGTSLTIQCQVDSQVTMMFWYRQQPGQSLTLIATANQGSEATYESGFVIDKFPISRPNLTFSTLTVSNMSPEDSSIYLCSAGAGETQYFGPGTRLLVL.